This T cell receptor (beta chain) derives from a study of blood T cells in healthy people across ages. Germline trimming cut 3 bases from V and 6 bases from J; bases unmatched to any gene: 8. Germline V gene data show CDR1 as SGHKS and CDR2 as YYEKEE (reference sequence). This CDR3 has 16 residues. Next came a second PCR, run for 7 to 11 cycles, which used a sample-barcoded 5' primer along with a J-beta primer mix. TCRdb called the 5' RACE reads again in MiXCR, with one record for every CDR3 protein. The data show approximately 1,000,000 distinct CDR3 sequences, 40% to 50% seen once. This clonotype showed up just a few times. Its antigen is undetermined. Regarding the study as a whole: While age rose, TCR beta diversity per million T cells dropped in a roughly linear way.

The rearrangement uses TRBV5-5 and TRBJ2-1; 11 bases fit TRBD2. This TCR derives from a woman aged 55-69 years in good health. The sequencing input was blood. The CDR3 DNA reads as TGTGCCAGCAGCTGGTTAGCGGGAGGGCCCATCAATGAGCAGTTCTTC. It yields the protein CASSWLAGGPINEQFF. Based on the CDR3 plus reference TRBV5-5 and TRBJ2-1, the full variable domain is DAGVTQSPTHLIKTRGQQVTLRCSPISGHKSVSWYQQVLGQGPQFIFQYYEKEERGRGNFPDRFSARQFPNYSSELNVNALLLGDSALYLCASSWLAGGPINEQFFGPGTRLTVL.